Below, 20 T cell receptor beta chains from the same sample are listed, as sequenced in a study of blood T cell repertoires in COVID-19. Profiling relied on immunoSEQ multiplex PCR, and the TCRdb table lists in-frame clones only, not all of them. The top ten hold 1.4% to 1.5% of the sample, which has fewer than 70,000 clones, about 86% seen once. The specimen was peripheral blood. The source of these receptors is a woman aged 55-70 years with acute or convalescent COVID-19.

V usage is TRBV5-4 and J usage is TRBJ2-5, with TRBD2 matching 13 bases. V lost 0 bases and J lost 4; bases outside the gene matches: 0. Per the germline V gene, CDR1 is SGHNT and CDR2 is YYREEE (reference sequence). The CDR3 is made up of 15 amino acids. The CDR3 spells CASSLGLAGGETQYF. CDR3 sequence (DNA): TGTGCCAGCAGCTTGGGACTAGCGGGGGGAGAGACCCAGTACTTC.

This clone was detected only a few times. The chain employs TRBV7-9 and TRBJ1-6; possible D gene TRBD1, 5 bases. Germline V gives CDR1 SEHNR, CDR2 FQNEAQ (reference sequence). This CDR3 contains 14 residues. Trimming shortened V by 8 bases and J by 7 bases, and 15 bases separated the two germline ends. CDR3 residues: CASGNRGRNSPLHF. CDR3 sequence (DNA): TGTGCCAGCGGCAACCGGGGGAGGAATTCACCCCTCCACTTT.

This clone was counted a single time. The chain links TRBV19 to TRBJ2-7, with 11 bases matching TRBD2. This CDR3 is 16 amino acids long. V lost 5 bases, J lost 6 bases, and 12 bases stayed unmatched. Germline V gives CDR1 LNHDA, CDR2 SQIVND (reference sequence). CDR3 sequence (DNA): TGTGCCAGTAGTGGAAAGATAGCGGGGGGGCCATTCGAGCAGTACTTC. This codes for CASSGKIAGGPFEQYF. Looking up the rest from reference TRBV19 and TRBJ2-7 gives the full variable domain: DGGITQSPKYLFRKEGQNVTLSCEQNLNHDAMYWYRQDPGQGLRLIYYSQIVNDFQKGDIAEGYSVSREKKESFPLTVTSAQKNPTAFYLCASSGKIAGGPFEQYFGPGTRLTVT.

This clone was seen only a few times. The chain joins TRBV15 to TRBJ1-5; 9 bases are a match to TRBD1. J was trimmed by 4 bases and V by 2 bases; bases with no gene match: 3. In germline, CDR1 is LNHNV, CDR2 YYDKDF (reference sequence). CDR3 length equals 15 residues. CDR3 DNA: TGTGCCACCAGCAGAACAGGGGGCTGGAATCAGCCCCAGCATTTT. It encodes CATSRTGGWNQPQHF.

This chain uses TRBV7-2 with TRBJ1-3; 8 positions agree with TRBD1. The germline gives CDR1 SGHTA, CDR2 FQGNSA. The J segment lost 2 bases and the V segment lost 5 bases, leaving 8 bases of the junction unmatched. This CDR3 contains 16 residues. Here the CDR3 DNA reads TGTGCCAGCAGCGATACCCCACAGGGGGCTGGAAACACCATATATTTT. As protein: CASSDTPQGAGNTIYF.

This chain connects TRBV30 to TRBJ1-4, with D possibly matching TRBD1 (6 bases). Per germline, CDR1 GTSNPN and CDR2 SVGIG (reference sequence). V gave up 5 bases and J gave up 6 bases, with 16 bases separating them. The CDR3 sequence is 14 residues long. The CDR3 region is CAWGIGGRDEKLFF. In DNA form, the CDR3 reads TGTGCCTGGGGCATCGGGGGGCGCGATGAAAAACTGTTTTTT.

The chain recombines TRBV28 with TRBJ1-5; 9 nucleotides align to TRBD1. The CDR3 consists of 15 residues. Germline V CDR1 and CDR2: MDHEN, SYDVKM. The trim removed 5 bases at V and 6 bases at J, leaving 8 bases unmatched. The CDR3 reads CASSGGQGRGQPQHF. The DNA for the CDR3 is TGTGCCAGCAGTGGGGGACAGGGTAGGGGTCAGCCCCAGCATTTT.

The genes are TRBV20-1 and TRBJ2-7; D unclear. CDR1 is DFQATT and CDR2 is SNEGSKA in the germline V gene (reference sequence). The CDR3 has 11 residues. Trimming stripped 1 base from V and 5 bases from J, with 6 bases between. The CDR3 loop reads CSARGGHEQYF. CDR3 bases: TGCAGTGCTAGAGGTGGGCACGAGCAGTACTTC.

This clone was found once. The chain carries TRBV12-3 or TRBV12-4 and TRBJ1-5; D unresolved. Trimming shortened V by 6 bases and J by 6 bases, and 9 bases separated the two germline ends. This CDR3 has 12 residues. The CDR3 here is CASSLGGQPQHF. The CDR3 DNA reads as TGTGCCAGCAGCCTAGGCGGTCAGCCCCAGCATTTT.

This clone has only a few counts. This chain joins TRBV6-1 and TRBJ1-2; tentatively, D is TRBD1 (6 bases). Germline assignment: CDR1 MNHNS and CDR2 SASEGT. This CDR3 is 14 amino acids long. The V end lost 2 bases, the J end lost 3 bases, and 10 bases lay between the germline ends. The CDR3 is CASSEINRDYGYTF. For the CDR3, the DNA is TGTGCCAGCAGTGAAATTAACAGGGACTATGGCTACACCTTC.

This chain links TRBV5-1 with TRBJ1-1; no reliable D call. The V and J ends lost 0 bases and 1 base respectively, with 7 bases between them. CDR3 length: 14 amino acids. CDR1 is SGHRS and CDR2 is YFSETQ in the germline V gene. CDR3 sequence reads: CASSLAQTNTEAFF. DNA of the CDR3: TGCGCCAGCAGCTTGGCACAGACGAACACTGAAGCTTTCTTT.

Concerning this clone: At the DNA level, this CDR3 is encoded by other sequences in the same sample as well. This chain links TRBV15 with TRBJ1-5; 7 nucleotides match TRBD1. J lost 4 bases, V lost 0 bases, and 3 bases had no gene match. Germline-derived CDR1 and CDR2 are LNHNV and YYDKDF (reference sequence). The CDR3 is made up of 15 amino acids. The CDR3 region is CATSRDPGGNQPQHF. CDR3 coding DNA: TGTGCCACCAGCAGAGATCCAGGGGGTAATCAGCCCCAGCATTTT.

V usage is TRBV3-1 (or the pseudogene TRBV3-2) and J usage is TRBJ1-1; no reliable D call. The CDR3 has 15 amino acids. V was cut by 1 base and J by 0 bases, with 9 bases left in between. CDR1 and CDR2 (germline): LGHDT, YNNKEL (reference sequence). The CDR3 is CASSQVLRLNTEAFF. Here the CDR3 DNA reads TGTGCCAGCAGCCAAGTTCTACGGTTGAACACTGAAGCTTTCTTT.

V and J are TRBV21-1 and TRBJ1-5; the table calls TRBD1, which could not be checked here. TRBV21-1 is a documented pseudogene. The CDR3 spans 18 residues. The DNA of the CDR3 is TGTGCCAGCAGCAATTGGGACAGGGGACCCTATAGCAATCAGCCCCAGCATTTT. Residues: CASSNWDRGPYSNQPQHF.

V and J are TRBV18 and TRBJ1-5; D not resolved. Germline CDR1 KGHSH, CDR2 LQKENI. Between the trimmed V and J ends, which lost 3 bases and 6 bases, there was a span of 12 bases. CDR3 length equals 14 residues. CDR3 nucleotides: TGTGCCAGCTCACCTTCGGGGTTCGGTCAGCCCCAGCATTTT. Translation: CASSPSGFGQPQHF. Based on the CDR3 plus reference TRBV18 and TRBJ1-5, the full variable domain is NAGVMQNPRHLVRRRGQEARLRCSPMKGHSHVYWYRQLPEEGLKFMVYLQKENIIDESGMPKERFSAEFPKEGPSILRIQQVVRGDSAAYFCASSPSGFGQPQHFGDGTRLSIL.

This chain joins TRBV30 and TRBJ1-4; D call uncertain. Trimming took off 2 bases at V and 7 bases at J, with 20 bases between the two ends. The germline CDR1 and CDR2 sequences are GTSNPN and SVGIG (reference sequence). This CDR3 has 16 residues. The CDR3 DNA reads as TGTGCCTGGAGTCCCCCAGGCGTCCGTGGGAGTGAAAAACTGTTTTTT. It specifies CAWSPPGVRGSEKLFF.

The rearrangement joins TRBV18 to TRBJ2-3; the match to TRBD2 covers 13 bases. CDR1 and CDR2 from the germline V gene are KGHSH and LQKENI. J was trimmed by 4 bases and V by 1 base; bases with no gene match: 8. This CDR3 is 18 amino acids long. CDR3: CASSPQIGLAGVADTQYF. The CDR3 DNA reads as TGTGCCAGCTCACCACAGATTGGACTAGCGGGAGTGGCAGATACGCAGTATTTT.

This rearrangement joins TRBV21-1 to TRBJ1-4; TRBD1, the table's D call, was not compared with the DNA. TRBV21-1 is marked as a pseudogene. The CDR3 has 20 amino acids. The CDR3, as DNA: TGTGCCAGCAGCACTCCCGGTTACCGGGACAGGGGGCGAACTAATGAAAAACTGTTTTTT. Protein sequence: CASSTPGYRDRGRTNEKLFF.

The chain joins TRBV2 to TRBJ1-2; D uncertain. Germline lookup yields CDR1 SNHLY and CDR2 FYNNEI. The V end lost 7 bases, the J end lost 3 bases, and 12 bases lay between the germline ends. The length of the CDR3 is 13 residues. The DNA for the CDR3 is TGTGCCAGCACCGGGTTTGAAGACTATGGCTACACCTTC. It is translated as CASTGFEDYGYTF.

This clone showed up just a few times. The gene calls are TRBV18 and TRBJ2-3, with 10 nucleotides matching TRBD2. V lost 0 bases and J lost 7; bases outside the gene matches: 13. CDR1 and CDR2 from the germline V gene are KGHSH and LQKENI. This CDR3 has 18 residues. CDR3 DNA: TGTGCCAGCTCACCACCAGCTAGCGGGGGTTACCTAGGAAATACGCAGTATTTT. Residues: CASSPPASGGYLGNTQYF. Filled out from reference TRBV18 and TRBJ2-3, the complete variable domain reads NAGVMQNPRHLVRRRGQEARLRCSPMKGHSHVYWYRQLPEEGLKFMVYLQKENIIDESGMPKERFSAEFPKEGPSILRIQQVVRGDSAAYFCASSPPASGGYLGNTQYFGPGTRLTVL.